This TCR beta chain was identified in a study of CD8+CD57+ T cells in acquired aplastic anemia. Turning to the study itself: Sorted CD4+ and CD8+ cells yielded around 3.2 ug of DNA on average.

Overall study results and limits: Fewer than 30 CD8+ CDR3 sequences were shared between patients and controls.

Genomic DNA was employed as the template in profiling TCR beta VDJ and CDR3. MiXCR, run by TCRdb on the reads, gives a single entry per CDR3 protein. The table lists roughly 420,000 distinct CDR3 sequences, around 68% of them singletons. This clonotype appeared many times. Its antigen is not identified. This TCR derives from a human donor in good health, serving as a control. The sequenced sample consisted of sorted CD4+, CD8+, or CD8+CD57+ T cells (not recorded which) from PBMCs.

Written as DNA, the CDR3 is TGTGCCAGCAAACGGGGTGGAGATACGCAGTATTTT. Translation gives CASKRGGDTQYF. V usage is TRBV6-5 and J usage is TRBJ2-3; TRBD2 might be the D (5 bases). Germline lookup yields CDR1 MNHEY and CDR2 SVGAGI. This CDR3 is built from 12 residues. Trimming removed 7 bases from V and 5 bases from J, with 10 bases in between.